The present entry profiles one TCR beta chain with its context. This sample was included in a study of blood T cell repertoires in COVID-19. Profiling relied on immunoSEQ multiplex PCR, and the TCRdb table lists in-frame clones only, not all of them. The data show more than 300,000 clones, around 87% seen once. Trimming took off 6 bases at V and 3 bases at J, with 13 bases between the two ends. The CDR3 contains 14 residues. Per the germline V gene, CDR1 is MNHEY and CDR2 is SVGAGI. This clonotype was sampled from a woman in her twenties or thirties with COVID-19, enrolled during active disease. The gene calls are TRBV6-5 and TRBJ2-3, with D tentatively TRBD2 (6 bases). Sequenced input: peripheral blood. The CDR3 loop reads CASRGGRGTDTQYF. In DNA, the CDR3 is TGTGCCAGCAGGGGGGGAAGAGGGACAGATACGCAGTATTTT.